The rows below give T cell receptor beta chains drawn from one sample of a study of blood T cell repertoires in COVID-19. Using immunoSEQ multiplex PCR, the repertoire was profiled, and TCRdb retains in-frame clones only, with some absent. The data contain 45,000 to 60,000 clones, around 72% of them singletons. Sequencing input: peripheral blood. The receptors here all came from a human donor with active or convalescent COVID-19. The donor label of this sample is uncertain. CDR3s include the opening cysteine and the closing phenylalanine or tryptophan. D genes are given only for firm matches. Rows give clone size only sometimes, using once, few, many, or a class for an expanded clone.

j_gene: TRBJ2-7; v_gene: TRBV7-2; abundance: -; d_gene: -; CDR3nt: TGTGCCAGCAGCTTATCCGTCTCCTACGAGCAGTACTTC; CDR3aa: CASSLSVSYEQYF
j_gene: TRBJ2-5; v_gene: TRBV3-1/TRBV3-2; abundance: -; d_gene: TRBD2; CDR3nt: TGTGCCAGCAGCCAGGCTATGAGGCTAGCGGGTCGGGAGACCCAGTACTTC; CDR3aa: CASSQAMRLAGRETQYF
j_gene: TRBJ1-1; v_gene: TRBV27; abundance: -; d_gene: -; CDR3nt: TGTGCCAGCAGCACCTACCGGGACACTGAAGCTTTCTTT; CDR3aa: CASSTYRDTEAFF
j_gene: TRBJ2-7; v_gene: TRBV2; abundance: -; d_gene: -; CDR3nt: TGTGCCAGTGATCCCGGGCAGGGGCTGGGCGAGCAGTACTTC; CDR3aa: CASDPGQGLGEQYF
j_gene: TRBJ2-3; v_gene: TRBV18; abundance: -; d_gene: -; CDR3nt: TGTGCCAGCTCACCTCGACAGGGCACAGATACGCAGTATTTT; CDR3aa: CASSPRQGTDTQYF
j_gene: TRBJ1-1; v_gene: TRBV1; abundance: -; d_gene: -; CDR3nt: TGCACCAGCAGCCAAGATTGGGCCGGGGGAGATGAAGCTTTCTTT; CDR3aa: CTSSQDWAGGDEAFF
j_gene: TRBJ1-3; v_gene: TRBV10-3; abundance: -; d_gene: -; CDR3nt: TGTGCCATCAGTGCCTTGGCCCAAAACTCTGGAAACACCATATATTTT; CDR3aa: CAISALAQNSGNTIYF
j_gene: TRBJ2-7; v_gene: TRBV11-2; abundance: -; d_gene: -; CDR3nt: TGTGCCAGCAGCTTAGTCCCAAGACTGATCTCCTACGAGCAGTACTTC; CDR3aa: CASSLVPRLISYEQYF
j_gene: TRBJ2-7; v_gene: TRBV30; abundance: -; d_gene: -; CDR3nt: TGTGCCTGGAGTACGCCCCCCAGGGGAAATAGCTACGAGCAGTACTTC; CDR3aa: CAWSTPPRGNSYEQYF
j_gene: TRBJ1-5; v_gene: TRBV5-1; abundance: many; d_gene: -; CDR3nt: TGCGCCAGCAGCTTCTCTACTGGACAGAATCAGCCCCAGCATTTT; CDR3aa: CASSFSTGQNQPQHF
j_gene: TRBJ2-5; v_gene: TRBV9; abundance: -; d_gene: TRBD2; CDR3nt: TGTGCCAGCAGCCCGTCGACTAGCGGCCAAGAGACCCAGTACTTC; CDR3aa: CASSPSTSGQETQYF
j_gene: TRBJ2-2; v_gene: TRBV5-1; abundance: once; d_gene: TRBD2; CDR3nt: TGCGCCAGCAGCTTCATCGGACTAGCGGAGCCCGGGGAGCTGTTTTTT; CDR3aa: CASSFIGLAEPGELFF
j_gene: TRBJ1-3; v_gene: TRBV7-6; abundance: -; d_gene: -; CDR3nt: TGTGCCAGCAGCTTAGACGCGGGGATCTCTGGAAACACCATATATTTT; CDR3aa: CASSLDAGISGNTIYF
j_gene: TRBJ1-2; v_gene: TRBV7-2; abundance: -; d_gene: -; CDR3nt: TGTGCCAGCAGCCCTGACGACAGGAACTATGGCTACACCTTC; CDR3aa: CASSPDDRNYGYTF
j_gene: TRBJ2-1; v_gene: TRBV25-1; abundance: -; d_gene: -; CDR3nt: TGTGCCAGCAGTCGCCTCCTAGCTTACAATGAGCAGTTCTTC; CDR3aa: CASSRLLAYNEQFF
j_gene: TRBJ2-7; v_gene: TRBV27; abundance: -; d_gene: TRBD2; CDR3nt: TGTGCCAGCAGTCTCTCACTAGCGGGAGTCCACGAGCAGTACTTC; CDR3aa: CASSLSLAGVHEQYF
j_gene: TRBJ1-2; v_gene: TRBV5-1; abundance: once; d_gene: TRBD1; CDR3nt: TGCGCCAGCAGCTTGGGAGCCGGGACAGGGAGTGGGCACGGCTACACCTTC; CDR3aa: CASSLGAGTGSGHGYTF
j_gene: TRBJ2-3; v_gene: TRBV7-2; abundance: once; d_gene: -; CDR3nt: TGTGCCAGCAGCTCCGGTGGGACTTTAGATACGCAGTATTTT; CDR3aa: CASSSGGTLDTQYF
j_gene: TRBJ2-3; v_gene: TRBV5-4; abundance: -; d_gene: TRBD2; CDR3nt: TGTGCCAGCAGCTCGCAGCGGGAGGGGCTAAATACGCAGTATTTT; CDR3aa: CASSSQREGLNTQYF
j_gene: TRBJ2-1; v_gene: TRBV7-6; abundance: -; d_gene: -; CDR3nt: TGTGCCAGCAGCTTAGCGCAGGGTAGGAATGAGCAGTTCTTC; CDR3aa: CASSLAQGRNEQFF
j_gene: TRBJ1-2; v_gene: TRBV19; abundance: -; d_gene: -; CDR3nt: TGTGCCCTGTATATGGGCGTCTATGGCTACACCTTC; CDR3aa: CALYMGVYGYTF
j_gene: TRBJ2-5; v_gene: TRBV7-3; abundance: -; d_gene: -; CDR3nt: TGTGCCAGCAGCTTGAAGGGGATCGAGACCCAGTACTTC; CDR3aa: CASSLKGIETQYF
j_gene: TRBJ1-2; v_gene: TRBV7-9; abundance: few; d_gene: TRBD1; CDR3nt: TGTGCCAGCAGTTTTTACCTCAGGACAGGACCTGGGGGCTACACCTTC; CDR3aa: CASSFYLRTGPGGYTF
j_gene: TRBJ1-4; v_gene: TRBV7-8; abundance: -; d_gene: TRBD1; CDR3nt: TGTGCCAGCAGCCAGAGCTCCGGGACAGGGCTTAATGAAAAACTGTTTTTT; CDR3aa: CASSQSSGTGLNEKLFF
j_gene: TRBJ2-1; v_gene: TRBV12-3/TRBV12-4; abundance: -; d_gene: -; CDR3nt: TGTGCCAGTCGTGAGAACAATGAGCAGTTCTTC; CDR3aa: CASRENNEQFF
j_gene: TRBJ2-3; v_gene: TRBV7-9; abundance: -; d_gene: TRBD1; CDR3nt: TGTGCCAGCAGCTCCCCGGACAGGGATTACACAGATACGCAGTATTTT; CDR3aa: CASSSPDRDYTDTQYF
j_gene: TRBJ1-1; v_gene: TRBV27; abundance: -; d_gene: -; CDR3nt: TGTGCCAGCAGTTTTGAGAGTGGGAACACTGAAGCTTTCTTT; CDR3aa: CASSFESGNTEAFF
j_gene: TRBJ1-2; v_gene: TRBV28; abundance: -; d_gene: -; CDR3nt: TGTGCCACCGTTTCGGTTTATGGCTACACCTTC; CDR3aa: CATVSVYGYTF
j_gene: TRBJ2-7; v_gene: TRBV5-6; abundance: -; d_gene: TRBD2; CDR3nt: TGTGCCAGCAGCTTGGTTTCTAGCGGCCACCACGAGCAGTACTTC; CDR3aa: CASSLVSSGHHEQYF
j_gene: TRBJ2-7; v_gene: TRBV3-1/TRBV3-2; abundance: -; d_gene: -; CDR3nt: TGTGCCAGCAGCTCCGCAGGGGCCGGGTACGAGCAGTACTTC; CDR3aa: CASSSAGAGYEQYF
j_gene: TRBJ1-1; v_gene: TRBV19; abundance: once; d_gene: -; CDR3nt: TGTGCCAGTAAACTTGTCCCGCAAATGAACACTGAAGCTTTCTTT; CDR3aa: CASKLVPQMNTEAFF
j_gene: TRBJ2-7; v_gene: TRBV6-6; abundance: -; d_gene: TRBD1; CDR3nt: TGTGCCAGCAGCCGGGACAGGGGGACCCACGAGCAGTACTTC; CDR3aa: CASSRDRGTHEQYF
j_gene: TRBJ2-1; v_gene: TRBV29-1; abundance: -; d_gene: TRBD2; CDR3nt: TGCAGCGTTGAATTAGCGGGCTCTTATGACAATGAGCAGTTCTTC; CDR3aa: CSVELAGSYDNEQFF
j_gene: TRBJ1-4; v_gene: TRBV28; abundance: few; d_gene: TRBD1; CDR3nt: TGTGCCAGCAGTTCCCCGGCGACAGGGATGAGTGAAAAACTGTTTTTT; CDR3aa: CASSSPATGMSEKLFF
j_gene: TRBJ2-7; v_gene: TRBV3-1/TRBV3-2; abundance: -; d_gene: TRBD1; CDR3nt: TGTGCCAGCAGCCAAGGTCAGGGGGCCACAACCTACGAGCAGTACTTC; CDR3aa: CASSQGQGATTYEQYF
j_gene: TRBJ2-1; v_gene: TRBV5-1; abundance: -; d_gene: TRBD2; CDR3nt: TGCGCCAGCAGCTTAAGGTGGGAGGGCTCCAATGAGCAGTTCTTC; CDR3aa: CASSLRWEGSNEQFF
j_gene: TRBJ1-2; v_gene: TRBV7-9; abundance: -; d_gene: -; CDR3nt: TGTGCCAGCAGCTCGGGACATTTGTTCTATGGCTACACCTTC; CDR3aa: CASSSGHLFYGYTF
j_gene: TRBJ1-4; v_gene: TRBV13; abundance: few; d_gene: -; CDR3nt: TGTGCCAGCAGCCCACCGCCCTTGAGGGGGGAAAAACTGTTTTTT; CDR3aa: CASSPPPLRGEKLFF
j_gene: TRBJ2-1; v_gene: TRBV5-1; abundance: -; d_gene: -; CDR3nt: TGCGCCAGCAGCTTGAAGTTGTTGGAGCGGAGAACATACAATGAGCAGTTCTTC; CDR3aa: CASSLKLLERRTYNEQFF
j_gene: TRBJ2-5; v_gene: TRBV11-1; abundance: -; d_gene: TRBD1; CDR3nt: TGTGCCAGCAGCTTCCCGGGACAGGCTCAAGAGACCCAGTACTTC; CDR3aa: CASSFPGQAQETQYF
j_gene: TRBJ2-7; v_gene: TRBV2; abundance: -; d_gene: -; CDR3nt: TGTGCCAGCAGTCCCGGGGGCGAGCAGTACTTC; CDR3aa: CASSPGGEQYF
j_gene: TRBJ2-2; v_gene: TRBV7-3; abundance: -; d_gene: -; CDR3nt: TGTGCCAGCAGCTACGGGGGGGAGCTGTTTTTT; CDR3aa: CASSYGGELFF